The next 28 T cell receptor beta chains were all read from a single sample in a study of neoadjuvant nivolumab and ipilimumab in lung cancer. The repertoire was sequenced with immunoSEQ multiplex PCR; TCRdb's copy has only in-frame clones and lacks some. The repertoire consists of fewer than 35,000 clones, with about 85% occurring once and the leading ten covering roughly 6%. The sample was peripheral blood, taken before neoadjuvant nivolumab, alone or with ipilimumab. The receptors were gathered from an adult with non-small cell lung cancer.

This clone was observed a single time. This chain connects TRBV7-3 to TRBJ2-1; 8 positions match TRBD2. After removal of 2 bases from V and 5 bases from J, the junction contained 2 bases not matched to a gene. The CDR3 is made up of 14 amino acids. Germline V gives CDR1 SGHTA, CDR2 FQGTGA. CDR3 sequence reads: CASSLAGGNNEQFF. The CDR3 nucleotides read TGTGCCAGCAGCTTAGCGGGGGGTAACAATGAGCAGTTCTTC.

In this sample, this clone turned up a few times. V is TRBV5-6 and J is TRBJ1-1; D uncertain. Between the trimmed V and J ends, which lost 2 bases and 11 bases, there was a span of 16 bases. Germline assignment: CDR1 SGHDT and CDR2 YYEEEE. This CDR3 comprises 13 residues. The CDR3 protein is CASSLWTIREAFF. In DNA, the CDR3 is TGTGCCAGCAGCTTATGGACGATAAGAGAGGCTTTCTTT.

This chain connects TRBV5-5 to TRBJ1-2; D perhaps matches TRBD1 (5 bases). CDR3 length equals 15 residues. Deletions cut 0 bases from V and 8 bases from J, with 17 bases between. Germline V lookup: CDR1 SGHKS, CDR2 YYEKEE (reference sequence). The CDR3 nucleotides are TGTGCCAGCAGCTTGGCTCCCAGGGAAAGCGGAGGCTACACCTTC. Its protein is CASSLAPRESGGYTF.

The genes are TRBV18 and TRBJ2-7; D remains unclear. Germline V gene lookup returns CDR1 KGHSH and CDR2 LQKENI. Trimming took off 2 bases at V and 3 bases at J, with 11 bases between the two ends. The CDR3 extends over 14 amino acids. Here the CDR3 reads CASSPGLGNYEQYF. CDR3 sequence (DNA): TGTGCCAGCTCACCAGGTTTAGGGAACTACGAGCAGTACTTC.

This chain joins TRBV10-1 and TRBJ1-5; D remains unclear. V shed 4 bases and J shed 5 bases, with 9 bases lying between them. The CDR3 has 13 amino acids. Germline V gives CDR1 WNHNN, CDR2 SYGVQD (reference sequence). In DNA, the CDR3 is TGCGCCAGCAGTGCTGCAAAGGATCAGCCCCAGCATTTT. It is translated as CASSAAKDQPQHF.

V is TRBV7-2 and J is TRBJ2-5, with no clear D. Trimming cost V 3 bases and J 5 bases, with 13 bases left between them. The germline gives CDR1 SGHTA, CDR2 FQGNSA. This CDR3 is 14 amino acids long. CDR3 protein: CASSLVDGLETQYF. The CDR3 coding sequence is TGTGCCAGCAGCTTGGTGGATGGGTTGGAGACCCAGTACTTC.

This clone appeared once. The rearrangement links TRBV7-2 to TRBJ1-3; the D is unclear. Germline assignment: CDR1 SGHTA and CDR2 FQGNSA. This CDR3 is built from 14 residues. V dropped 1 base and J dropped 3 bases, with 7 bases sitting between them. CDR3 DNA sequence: TGTGCCAGCAGCTTAGTCAGGTTTGGAAACACCATATATTTT. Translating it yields CASSLVRFGNTIYF.

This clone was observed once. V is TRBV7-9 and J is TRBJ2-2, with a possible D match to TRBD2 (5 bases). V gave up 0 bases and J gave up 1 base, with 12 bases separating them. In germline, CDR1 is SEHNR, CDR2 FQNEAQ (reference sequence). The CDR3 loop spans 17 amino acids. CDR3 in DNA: TGTGCCAGCAGCTTAGCGCCTGCGGGTGTGAACACCGGGGAGCTGTTTTTT. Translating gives CASSLAPAGVNTGELFF.

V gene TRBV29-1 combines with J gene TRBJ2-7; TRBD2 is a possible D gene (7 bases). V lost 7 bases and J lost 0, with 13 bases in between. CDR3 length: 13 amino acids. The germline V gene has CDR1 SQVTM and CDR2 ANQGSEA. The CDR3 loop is CSGGGFSSYEQYF. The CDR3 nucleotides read TGCAGCGGGGGGGGCTTCAGCTCCTACGAGCAGTACTTC.

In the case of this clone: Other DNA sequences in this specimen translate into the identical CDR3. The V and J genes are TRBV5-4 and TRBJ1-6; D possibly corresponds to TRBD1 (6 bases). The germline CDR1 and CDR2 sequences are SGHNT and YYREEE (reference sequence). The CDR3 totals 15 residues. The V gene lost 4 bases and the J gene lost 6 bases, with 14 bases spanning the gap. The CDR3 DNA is TGTGCCAGCAGCAGTCCGGGACAAATTAATTCACCCCTCCACTTT. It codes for CASSSPGQINSPLHF. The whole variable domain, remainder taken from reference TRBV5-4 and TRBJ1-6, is ETGVTQSPTHLIKTRGQQVTLRCSSQSGHNTVSWYQQALGQGPQFIFQYYREEENGRGNFPPRFSGLQFPNYSSELNVNALELDDSALYLCASSSPGQINSPLHFGNGTRLTVT.

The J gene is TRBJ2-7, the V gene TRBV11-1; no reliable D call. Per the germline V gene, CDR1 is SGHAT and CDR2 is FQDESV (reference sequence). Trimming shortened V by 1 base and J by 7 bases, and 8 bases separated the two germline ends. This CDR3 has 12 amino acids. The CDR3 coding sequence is TGTGCCAGCAGCTTAGACACAATGGAGCAGTACTTC. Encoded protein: CASSLDTMEQYF.

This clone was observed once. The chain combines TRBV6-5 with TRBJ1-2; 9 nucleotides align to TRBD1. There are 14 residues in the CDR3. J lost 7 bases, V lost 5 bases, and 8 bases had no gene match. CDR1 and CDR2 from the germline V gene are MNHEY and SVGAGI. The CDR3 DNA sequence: TGTGCCAGCAGTCAGGGACAGGGTGTATCTGGCTACACCTTC. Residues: CASSQGQGVSGYTF.

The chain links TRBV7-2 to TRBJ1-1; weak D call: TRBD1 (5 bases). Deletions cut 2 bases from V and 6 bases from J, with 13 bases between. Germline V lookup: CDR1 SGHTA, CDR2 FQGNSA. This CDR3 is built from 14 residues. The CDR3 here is CASSLSGPESEAFF. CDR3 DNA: TGTGCCAGCAGCTTATCAGGGCCAGAATCTGAAGCTTTCTTT.

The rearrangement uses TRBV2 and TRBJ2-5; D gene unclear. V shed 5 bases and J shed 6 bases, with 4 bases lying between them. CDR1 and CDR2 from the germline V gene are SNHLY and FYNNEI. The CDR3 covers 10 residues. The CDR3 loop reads CASSMQTQYF. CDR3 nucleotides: TGTGCCAGCAGTATGCAGACCCAGTACTTC. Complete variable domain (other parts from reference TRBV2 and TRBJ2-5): EPEVTQTPSHQVTQMGQEVILRCVPISNHLYFYWYRQILGQKVEFLVSFYNNEISEKSEIFDDQFSVERPDGSNFTLKIRSTKLEDSAMYFCASSMQTQYFGPGTRLLVL.

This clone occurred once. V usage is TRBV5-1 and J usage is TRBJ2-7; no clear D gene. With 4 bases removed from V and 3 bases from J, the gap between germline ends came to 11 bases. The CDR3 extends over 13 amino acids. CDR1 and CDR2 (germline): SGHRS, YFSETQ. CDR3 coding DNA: TGCGCCAGCAGCCCGGACGGAAACTACGAGCAGTACTTC. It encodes CASSPDGNYEQYF.

CDR3 DNA: TGTGCCACCGGGACAGCTGAGAACACTGAAGCTTTCTTT. This sequence encodes CATGTAENTEAFF. The V gene is TRBV18, the J gene TRBJ1-1, with 7 nucleotides matching TRBD1. Germline V gene sequence: CDR1 KGHSH, CDR2 LQKENI. The CDR3 is 13 amino acids. Germline trimming cut 10 bases from V and 1 base from J; bases unmatched to any gene: 6. The full variable domain, completed using reference TRBV18 and TRBJ1-1, is NAGVMQNPRHLVRRRGQEARLRCSPMKGHSHVYWYRQLPEEGLKFMVYLQKENIIDESGMPKERFSAEFPKEGPSILRIQQVVRGDSAAYFCATGTAENTEAFFGQGTRLTVV.

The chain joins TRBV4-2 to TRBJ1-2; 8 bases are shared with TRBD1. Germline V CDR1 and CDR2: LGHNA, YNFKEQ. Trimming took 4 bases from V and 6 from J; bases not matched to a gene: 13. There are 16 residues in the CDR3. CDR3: CASSPDLQGAVDGYTF. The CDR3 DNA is TGTGCCAGCAGCCCAGACCTGCAGGGGGCTGTGGATGGCTACACCTTC.

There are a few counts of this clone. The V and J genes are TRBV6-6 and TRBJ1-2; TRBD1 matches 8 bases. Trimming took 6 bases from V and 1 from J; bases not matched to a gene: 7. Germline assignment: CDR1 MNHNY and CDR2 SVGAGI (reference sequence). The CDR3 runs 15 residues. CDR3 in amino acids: CASRRGTGDNYGYTF. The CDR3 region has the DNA TGTGCCAGCAGACGCGGGACAGGCGATAACTATGGCTACACCTTC.

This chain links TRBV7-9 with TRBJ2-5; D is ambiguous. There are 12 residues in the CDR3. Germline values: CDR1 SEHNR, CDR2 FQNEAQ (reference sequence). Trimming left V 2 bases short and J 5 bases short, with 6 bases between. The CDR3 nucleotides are TGTGCCAGCAGCTTAAACTCGGAGACCCAGTACTTC. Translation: CASSLNSETQYF.

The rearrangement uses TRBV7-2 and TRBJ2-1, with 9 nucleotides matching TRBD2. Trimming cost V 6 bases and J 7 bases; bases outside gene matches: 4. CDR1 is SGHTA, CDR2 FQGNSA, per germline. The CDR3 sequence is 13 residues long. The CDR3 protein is CASSLAGMNEQFF. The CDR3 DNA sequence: TGTGCCAGCAGTCTAGCGGGGATGAATGAGCAGTTCTTC.

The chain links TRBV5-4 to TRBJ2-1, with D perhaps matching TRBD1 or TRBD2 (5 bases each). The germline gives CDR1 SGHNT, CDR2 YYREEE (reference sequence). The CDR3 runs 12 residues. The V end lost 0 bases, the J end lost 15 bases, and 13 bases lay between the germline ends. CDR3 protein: CASSLDEGWLFF. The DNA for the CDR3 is TGTGCCAGCAGCTTGGATGAGGGGTGGCTGTTCTTC.

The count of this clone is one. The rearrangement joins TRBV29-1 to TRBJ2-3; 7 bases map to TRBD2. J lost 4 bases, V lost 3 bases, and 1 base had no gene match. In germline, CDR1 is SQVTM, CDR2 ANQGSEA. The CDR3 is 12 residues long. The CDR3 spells CSVEGGADTQYF. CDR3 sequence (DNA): TGCAGCGTTGAGGGAGGGGCAGATACGCAGTATTTT.

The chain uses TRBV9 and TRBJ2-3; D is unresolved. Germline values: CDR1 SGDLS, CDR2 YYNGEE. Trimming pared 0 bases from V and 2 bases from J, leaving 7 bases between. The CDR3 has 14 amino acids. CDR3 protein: CASSVASVTDTQYF. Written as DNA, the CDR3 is TGTGCCAGCAGCGTAGCTTCCGTCACAGATACGCAGTATTTT. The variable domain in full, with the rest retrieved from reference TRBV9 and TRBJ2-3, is DSGVTQTPKHLITATGQRVTLRCSPRSGDLSVYWYQQSLDQGLQFLIQYYNGEERAKGNILERFSAQQFPDLHSELNLSSLELGDSALYFCASSVASVTDTQYFGPGTRLTVL.

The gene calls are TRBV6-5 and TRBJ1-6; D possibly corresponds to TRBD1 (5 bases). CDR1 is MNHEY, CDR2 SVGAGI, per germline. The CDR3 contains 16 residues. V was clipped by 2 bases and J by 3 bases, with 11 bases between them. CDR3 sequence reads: CASSYTPTVYNSPLHF. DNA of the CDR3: TGTGCCAGCAGTTACACTCCGACAGTCTATAATTCACCCCTCCACTTT.

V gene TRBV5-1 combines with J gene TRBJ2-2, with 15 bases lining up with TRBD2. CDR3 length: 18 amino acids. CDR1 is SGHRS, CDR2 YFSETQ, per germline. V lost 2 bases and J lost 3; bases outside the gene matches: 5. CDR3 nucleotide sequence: TGCGCCAGCAGCTTCCGGACTAGCGGGGGGGCCGACACCGGGGAGCTGTTTTTT. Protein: CASSFRTSGGADTGELFF.

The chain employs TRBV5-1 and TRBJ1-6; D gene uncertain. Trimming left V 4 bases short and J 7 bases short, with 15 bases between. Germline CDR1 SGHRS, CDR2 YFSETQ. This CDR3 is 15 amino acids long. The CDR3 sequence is CASSPEQSPNSPLHF. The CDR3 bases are TGCGCCAGCAGCCCAGAACAGAGCCCGAATTCACCCCTCCACTTT. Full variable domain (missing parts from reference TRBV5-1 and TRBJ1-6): KAGVTQTPRYLIKTRGQQVTLSCSPISGHRSVSWYQQTPGQGLQFLFEYFSETQRNKGNFPGRFSGRQFSNSRSEMNVSTLELGDSALYLCASSPEQSPNSPLHFGNGTRLTVT.

Written as DNA, the CDR3 is TGTGCCAGCAGCTTGTCTTTCAATGAGCAGTTCTTC. Translating gives CASSLSFNEQFF. This chain links TRBV5-5 with TRBJ2-1, with no clear D. Per the germline V gene, CDR1 is SGHKS and CDR2 is YYEKEE (reference sequence). The V end lost 1 base, the J end lost 6 bases, and 5 bases lay between the germline ends. The CDR3 loop spans 12 amino acids.

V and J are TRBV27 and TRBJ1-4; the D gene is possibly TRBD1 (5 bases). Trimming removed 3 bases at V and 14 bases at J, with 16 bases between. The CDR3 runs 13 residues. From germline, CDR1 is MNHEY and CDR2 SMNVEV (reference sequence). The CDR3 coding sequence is TGTGCCAGCAGTTTTAGGGGTCCGGGACGGCTGTTTTTT. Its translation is CASSFRGPGRLFF.